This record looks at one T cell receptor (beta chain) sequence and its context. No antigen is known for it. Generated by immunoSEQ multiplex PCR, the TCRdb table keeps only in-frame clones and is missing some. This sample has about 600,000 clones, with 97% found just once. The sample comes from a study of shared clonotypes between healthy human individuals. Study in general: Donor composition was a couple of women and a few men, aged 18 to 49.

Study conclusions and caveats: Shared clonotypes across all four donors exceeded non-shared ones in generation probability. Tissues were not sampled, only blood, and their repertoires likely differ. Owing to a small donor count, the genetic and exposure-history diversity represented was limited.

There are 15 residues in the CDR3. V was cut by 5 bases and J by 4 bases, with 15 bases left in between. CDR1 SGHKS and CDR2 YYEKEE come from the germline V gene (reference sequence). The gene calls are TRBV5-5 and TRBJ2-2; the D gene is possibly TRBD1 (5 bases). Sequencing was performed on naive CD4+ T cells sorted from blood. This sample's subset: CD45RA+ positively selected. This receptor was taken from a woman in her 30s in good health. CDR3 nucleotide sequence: TGTGCCAGCAGGGGTCTAGGGGTTCTCACCGGGGAGCTGTTTTTT. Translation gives CASRGLGVLTGELFF.